This section outlines one T cell receptor (beta chain) sequence together with its context. In germline, CDR1 is SGHTA, CDR2 FQGNSA. Trimming removed 2 bases from V and 8 bases from J, with 10 bases in between. There are 13 residues in the CDR3. The source of the sample is a study of blood T cells in healthy people across ages. The use of a sample-barcoded 5' primer and a J-beta primer mix characterized a second PCR of about 7 to 12 cycles. Using its own MiXCR run on the 5' RACE reads, TCRdb lists one record per CDR3 protein. The sample has about 1.5 million distinct CDR3 sequences, 40% to 45% seen once; the top ten hold about 4%.

The rearrangement uses TRBV7-2 and TRBJ2-1; a weak D match, TRBD2 (5 bases). The sequenced sample consisted of blood. The source of this sequence is a young woman in good health. CDR3 sequence reads: CASSLIRDHEQFF. CDR3 DNA: TGTGCCAGCAGCTTAATCCGGGATCATGAGCAGTTCTTC.